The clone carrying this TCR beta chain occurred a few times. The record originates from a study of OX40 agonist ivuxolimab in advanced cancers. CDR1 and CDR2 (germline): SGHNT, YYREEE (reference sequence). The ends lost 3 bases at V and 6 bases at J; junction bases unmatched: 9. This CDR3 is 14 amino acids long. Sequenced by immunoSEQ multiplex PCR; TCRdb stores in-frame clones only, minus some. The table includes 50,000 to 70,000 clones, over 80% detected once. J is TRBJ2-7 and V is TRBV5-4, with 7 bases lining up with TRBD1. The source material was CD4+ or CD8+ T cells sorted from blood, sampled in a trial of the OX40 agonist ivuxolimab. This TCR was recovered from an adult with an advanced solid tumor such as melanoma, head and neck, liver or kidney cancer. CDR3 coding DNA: TGTGCCAGCAGCTCCGGGACAGTTTTCTCCGAGCAGTACTTC. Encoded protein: CASSSGTVFSEQYF.